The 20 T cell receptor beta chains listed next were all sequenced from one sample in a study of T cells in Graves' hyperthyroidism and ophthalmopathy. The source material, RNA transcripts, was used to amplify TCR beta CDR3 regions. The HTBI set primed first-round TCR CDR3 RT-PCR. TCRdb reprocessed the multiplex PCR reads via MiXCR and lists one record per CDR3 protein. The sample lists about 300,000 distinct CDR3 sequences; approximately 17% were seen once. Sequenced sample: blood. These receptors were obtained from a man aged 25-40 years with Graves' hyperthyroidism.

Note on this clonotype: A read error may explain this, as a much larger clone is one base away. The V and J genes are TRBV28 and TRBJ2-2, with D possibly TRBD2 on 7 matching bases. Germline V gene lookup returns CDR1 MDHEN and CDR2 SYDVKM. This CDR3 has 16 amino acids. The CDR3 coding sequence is TGTGCCAGCAGTTTATCCCGCGGGGGCGGCACCCGGGAGCTGTTTTTT. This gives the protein CASSLSRGGGTRELFF.

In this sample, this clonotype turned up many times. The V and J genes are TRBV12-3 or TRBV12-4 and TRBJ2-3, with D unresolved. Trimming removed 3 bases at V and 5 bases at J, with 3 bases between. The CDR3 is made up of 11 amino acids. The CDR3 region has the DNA TGTGCCAGCAGTTTCGAAGATACGCAGTATTTT. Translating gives CASSFEDTQYF.

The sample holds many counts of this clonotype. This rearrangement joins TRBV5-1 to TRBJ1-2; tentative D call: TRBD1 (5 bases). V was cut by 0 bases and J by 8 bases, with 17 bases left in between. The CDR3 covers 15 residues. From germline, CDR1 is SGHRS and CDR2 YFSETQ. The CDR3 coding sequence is TGCGCCAGCAGCTTGGCGGAGGGGTCCTACTCGGGCTACACCTTC. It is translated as CASSLAEGSYSGYTF.

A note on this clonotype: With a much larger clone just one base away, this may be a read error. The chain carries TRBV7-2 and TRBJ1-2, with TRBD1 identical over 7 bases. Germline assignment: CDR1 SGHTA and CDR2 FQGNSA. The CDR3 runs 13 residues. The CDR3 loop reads CASGLGQFYGYTF. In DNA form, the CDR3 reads TGTGCCAGCGGCTTGGGACAGTTCTATGGCTACACCTTC.

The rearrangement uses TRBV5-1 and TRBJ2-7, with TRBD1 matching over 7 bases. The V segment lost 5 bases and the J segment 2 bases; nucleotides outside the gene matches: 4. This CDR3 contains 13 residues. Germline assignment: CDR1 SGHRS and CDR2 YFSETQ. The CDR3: CASRPTGAYEQYF. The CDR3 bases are TGCGCCAGCAGACCAACAGGGGCCTACGAGCAGTACTTC.

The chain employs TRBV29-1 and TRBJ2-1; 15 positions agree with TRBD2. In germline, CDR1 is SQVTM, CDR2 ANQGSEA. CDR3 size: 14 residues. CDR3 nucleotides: TGCAGTCACGCTCCGGGACTAGCGGGAGGTGAGCAGTTCTTC. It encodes CSHAPGLAGGEQFF.

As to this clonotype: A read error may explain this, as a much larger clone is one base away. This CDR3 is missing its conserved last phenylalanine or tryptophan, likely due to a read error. The CDR3 DNA follows: TGTGCCAGCAGCTTAGGGGGGCTTGGCACTGAAGCTTTCTTA. Amino acid sequence: CASSLGGLGTEAFL. This chain connects TRBV11-2 to TRBJ1-1; D may be TRBD1 (6 bases). Between the trimmed V and J ends, which lost 1 base and 4 bases, there was a span of 10 bases. This CDR3 is built from 14 residues. CDR1 and CDR2 (germline): SGHAT, FQNNGV.

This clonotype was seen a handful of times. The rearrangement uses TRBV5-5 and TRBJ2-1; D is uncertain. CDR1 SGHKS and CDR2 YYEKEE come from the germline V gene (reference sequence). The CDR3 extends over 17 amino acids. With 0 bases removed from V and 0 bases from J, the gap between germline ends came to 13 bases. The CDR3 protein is CASSLGGSRSSYNEQFF. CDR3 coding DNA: TGTGCCAGCAGCTTGGGGGGTAGCCGAAGCTCCTACAATGAGCAGTTCTTC. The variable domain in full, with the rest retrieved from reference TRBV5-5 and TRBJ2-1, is DAGVTQSPTHLIKTRGQQVTLRCSPISGHKSVSWYQQVLGQGPQFIFQYYEKEERGRGNFPDRFSARQFPNYSSELNVNALLLGDSALYLCASSLGGSRSSYNEQFFGPGTRLTVL.

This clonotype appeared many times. This CDR3 is CASRGGLADEQFF. DNA of the CDR3: TGTGCCAGCAGAGGAGGGTTGGCCGATGAGCAGTTCTTC. This chain uses TRBV27 with TRBJ2-1, with D possibly matching TRBD2 (6 bases). Germline values: CDR1 MNHEY, CDR2 SMNVEV (reference sequence). Trimming removed 6 bases from V and 8 bases from J, with 14 bases in between. CDR3 length equals 13 residues.

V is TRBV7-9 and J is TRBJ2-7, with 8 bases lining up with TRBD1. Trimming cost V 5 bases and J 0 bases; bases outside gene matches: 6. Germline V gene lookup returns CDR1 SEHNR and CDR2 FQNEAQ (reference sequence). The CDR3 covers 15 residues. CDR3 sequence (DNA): TGTGCCAGCAGCCCTAATACAGGGGGCTCCTACGAGCAGTACTTC. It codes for CASSPNTGGSYEQYF.

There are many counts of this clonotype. The CDR3, as DNA: TGTGCCTGGATGGTTGGCAGGGAAGCTTTCTTT. It encodes CAWMVGREAFF. This chain joins TRBV30 and TRBJ1-1, with D hard to call. Trimming cost V 4 bases and J 8 bases, with 11 bases left between them. Germline values: CDR1 GTSNPN, CDR2 SVGIG (reference sequence). The CDR3 sequence is 11 residues long.

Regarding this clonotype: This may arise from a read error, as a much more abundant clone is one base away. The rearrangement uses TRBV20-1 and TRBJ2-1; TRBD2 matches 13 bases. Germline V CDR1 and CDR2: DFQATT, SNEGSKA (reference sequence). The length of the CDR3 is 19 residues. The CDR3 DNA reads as TGCAATGCTCCCCCTTTTACTAGCGGGAGGGCCTTATGGTACAATGAGCAGTTCTTC. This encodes CNAPPFTSGRALWYNEQFF.

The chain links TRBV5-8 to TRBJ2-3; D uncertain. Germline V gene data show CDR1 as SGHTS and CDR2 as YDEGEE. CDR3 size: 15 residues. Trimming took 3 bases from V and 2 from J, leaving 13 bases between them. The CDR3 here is CASSSTPVATDTQYF. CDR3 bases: TGTGCCAGCAGCTCAACCCCCGTGGCCACAGATACGCAGTATTTT.

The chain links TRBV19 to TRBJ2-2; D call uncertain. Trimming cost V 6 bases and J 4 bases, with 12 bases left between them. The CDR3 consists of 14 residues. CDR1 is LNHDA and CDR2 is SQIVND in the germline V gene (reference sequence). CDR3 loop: CASSYRLGTGELFF. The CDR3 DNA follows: TGTGCCAGTAGCTACCGGTTAGGCACCGGGGAGCTGTTTTTT. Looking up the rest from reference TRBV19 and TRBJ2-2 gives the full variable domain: DGGITQSPKYLFRKEGQNVTLSCEQNLNHDAMYWYRQDPGQGLRLIYYSQIVNDFQKGDIAEGYSVSREKKESFPLTVTSAQKNPTAFYLCASSYRLGTGELFFGEGSRLTVL.

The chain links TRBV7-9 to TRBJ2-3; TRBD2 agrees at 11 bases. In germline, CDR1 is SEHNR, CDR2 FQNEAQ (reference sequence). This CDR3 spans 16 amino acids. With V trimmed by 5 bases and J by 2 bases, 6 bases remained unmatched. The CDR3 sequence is CASSRLAGIVTDTQYF. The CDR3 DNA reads TGTGCCAGCAGCCGACTAGCGGGAATAGTCACAGATACGCAGTATTTT.

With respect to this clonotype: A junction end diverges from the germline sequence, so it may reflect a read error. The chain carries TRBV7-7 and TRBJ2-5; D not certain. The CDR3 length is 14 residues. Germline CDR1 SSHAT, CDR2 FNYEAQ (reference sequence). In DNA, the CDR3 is TGTGCTAGCAGCTCCGGCCGGGTGGGCGAGACCCAGTACTTC. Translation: CASSSGRVGETQYF. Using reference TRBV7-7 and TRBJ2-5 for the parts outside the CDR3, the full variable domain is GAGVSQSPRYKVTKRGQDVTLRCDPISSHATLYWYQQALGQGPEFLTYFNYEAQPDKSGLPSDRFSAERPEGSISTLTIQRTEQRDSAMYRCASSSGRVGETQYFGPGTRLLVL.

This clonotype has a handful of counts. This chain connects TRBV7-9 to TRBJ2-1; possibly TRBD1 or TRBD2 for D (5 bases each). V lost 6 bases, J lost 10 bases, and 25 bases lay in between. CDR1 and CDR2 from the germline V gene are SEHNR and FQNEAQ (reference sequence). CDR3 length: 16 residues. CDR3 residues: CASRQDGTQEWDEQFF. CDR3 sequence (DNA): TGTGCCAGCAGACAAGACGGTACCCAAGAGTGGGACGAGCAGTTCTTC. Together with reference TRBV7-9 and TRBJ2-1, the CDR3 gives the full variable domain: DTGVSQNPRHKITKRGQNVTFRCDPISEHNRLYWYRQTLGQGPEFLTYFQNEAQLEKSRLLSDRFSAERPKGSFSTLEIQRTEQGDSAMYLCASRQDGTQEWDEQFFGPGTRLTVL.

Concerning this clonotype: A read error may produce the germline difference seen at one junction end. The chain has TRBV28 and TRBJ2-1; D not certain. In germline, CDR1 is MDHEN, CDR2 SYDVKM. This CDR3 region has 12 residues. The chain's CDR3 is CASSFAYNGQFF. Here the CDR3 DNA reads TGTGCCAGCTCTTTCGCGTACAATGGGCAGTTCTTC.

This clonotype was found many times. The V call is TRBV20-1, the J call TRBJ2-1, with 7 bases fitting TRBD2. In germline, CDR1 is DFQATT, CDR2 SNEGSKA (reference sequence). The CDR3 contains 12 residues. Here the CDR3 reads CRAGVGYNEQFF. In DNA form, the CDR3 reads TGCAGGGCGGGAGTGGGGTACAATGAGCAGTTCTTC.

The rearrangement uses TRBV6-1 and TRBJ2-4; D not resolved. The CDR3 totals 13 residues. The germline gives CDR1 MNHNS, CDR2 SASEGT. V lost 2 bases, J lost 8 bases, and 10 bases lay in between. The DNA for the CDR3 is TGTGCCAGCAGTGAACTAGTGTGTCACATTCAGTACTTC. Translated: CASSELVCHIQYF.